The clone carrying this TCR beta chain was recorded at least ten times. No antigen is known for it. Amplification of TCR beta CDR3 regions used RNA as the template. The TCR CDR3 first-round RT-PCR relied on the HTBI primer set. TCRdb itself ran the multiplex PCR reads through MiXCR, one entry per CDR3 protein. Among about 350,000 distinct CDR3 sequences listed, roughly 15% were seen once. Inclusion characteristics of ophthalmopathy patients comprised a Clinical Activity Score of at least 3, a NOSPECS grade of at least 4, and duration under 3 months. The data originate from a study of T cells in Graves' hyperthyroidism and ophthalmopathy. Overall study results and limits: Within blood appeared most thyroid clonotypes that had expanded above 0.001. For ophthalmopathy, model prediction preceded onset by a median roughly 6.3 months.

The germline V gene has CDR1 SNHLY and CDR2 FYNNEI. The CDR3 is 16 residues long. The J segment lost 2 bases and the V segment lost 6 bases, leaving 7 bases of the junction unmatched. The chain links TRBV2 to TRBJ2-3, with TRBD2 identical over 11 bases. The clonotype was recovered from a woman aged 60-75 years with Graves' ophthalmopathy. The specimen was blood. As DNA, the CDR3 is TGTGCCAGCAGCGAACCGACTAGCGGGAACACAGATACGCAGTATTTT. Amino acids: CASSEPTSGNTDTQYF.